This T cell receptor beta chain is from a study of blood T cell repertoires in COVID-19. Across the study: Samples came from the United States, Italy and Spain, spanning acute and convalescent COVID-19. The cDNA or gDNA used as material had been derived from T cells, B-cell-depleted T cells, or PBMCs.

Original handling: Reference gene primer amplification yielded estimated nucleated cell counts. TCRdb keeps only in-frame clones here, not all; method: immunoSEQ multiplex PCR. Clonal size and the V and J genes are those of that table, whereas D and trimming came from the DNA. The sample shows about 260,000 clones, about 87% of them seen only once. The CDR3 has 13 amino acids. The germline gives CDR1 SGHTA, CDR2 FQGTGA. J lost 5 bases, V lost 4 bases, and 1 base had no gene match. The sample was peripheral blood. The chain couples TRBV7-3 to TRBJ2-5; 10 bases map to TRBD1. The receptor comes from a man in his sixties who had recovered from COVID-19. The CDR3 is CASSSGQGETQYF. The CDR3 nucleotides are TGTGCCAGCAGCTCGGGACAGGGGGAGACCCAGTACTTC.